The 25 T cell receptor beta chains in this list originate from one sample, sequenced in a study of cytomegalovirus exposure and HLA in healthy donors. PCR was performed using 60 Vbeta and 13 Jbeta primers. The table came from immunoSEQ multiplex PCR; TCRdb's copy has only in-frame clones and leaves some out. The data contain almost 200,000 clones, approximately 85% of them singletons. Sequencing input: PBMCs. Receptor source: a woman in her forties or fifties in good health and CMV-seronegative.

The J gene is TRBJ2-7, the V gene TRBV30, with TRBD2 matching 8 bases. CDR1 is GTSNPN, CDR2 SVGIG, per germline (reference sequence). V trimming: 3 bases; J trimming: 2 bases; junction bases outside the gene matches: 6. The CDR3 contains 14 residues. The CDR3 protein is CAWRLSGSAYEQYF. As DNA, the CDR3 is TGTGCCTGGAGACTAAGCGGGAGCGCCTACGAGCAGTACTTC. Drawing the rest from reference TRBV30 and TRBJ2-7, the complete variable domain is SQTIHQWPATLVQPVGSPLSLECTVEGTSNPNLYWYRQAAGRGLQLLFYSVGIGQISSEVPQNLSASRPQDRQFILSSKKLLLSDSGFYLCAWRLSGSAYEQYFGPGTRLTVT.

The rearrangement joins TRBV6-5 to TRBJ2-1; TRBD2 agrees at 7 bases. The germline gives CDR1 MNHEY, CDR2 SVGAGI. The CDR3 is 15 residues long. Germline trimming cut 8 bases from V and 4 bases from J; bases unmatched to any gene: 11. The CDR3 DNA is TGTGCCAGCTACCCCCGGACTAGTCTTTACAATGAGCAGTTCTTC. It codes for CASYPRTSLYNEQFF.

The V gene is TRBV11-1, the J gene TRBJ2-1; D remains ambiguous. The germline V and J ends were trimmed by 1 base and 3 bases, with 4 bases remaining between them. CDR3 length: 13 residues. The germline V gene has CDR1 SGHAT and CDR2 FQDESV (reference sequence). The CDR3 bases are TGTGCCAGCAGCTTAGGCGTCTACAATGAGCAGTTCTTC. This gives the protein CASSLGVYNEQFF.

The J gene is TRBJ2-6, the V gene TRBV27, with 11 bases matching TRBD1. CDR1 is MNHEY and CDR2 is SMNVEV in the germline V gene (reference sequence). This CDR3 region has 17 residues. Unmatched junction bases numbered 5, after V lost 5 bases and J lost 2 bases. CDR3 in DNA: TGTGCCAGCAGTGCAGGACAGGGGGCGGCTGGGGCCAACGTCCTGACTTTC. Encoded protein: CASSAGQGAAGANVLTF.

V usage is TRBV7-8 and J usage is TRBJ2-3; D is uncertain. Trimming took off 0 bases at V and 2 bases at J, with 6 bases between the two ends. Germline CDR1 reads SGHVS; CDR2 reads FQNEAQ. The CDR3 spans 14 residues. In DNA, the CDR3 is TGTGCCAGCAGCTTAGCGCGGAACACAGATACGCAGTATTTT. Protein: CASSLARNTDTQYF.

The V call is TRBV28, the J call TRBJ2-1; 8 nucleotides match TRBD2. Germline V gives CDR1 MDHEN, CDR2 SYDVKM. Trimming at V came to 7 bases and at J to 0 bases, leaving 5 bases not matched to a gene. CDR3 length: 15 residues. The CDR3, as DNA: TGTGCCAGCAAAAGCGGGGGAAGCTCCTACAATGAGCAGTTCTTC. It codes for CASKSGGSSYNEQFF.

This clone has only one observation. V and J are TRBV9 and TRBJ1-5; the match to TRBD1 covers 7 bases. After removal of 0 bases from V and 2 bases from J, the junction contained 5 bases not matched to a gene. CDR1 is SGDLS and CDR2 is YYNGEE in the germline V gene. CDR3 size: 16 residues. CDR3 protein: CASSVGDSRGNQPQHF. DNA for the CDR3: TGTGCCAGCAGCGTAGGGGACAGTAGAGGCAATCAGCCCCAGCATTTT. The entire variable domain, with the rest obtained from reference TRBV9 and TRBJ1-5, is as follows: DSGVTQTPKHLITATGQRVTLRCSPRSGDLSVYWYQQSLDQGLQFLIQYYNGEERAKGNILERFSAQQFPDLHSELNLSSLELGDSALYFCASSVGDSRGNQPQHFGDGTRLSIL.

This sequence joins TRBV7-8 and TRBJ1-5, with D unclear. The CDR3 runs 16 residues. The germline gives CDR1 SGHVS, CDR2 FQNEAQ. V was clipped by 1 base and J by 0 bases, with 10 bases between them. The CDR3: CASSLVAGYSNQPQHF. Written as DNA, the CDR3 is TGTGCCAGCAGCTTAGTGGCAGGTTATAGCAATCAGCCCCAGCATTTT.

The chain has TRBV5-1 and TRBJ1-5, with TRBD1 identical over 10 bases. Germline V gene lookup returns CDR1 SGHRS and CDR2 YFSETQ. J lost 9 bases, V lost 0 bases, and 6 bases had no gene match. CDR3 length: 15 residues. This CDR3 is CASSLDGTGERPQHF. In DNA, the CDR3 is TGCGCCAGCAGCTTGGACGGGACAGGGGAGCGGCCCCAGCATTTT.

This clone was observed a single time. CDR3 protein: CASRAGNYGYTF. Written as DNA, the CDR3 is TGTGCCAGCAGAGCAGGGAACTATGGCTACACCTTC. The V call is TRBV28, the J call TRBJ1-2; D might be TRBD1 (5 bases). CDR1 is MDHEN, CDR2 SYDVKM, per germline. This CDR3 has 12 residues. The V gene lost 6 bases and the J gene lost 2 bases, with 7 bases spanning the gap.

CDR3 region: CASSPSTRDYNEQFF. CDR3 sequence (DNA): TGTGCCAGCTCACCCTCTACGAGAGACTACAATGAGCAGTTCTTC. The rearrangement joins TRBV18 to TRBJ2-1; the D is unclear. The length of the CDR3 is 15 residues. The germline V and J ends were trimmed by 3 bases and 3 bases, with 12 bases remaining between them. Germline loops: CDR1 KGHSH, CDR2 LQKENI.

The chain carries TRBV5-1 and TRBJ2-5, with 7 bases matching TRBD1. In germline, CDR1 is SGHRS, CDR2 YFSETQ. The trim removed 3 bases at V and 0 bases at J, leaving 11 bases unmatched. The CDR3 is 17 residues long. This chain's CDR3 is CASSWSRQGFYQETQYF. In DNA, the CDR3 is TGCGCCAGCAGCTGGAGTAGACAGGGATTCTACCAAGAGACCCAGTACTTC.

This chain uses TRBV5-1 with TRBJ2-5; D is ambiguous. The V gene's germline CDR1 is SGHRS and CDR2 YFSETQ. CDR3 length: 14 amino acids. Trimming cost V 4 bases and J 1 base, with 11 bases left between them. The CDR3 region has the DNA TGCGCCAGCAGCCCCCAGGCTCCCCAAGAGACCCAGTACTTC. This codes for CASSPQAPQETQYF.

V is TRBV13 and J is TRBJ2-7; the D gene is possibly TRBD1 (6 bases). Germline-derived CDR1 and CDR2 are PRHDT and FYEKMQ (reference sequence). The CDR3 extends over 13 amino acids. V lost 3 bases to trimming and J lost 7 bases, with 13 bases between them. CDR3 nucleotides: TGTGCCAGCAGCTTCCGGGACACAAGGGAGCAGTACTTC. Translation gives CASSFRDTREQYF.

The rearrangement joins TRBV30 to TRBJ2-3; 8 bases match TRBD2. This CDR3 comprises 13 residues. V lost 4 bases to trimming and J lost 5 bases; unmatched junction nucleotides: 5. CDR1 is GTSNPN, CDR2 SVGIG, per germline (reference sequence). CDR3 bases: TGTGCCTGGAACCAGCGGGAGAAAGATACGCAGTATTTT. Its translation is CAWNQREKDTQYF.

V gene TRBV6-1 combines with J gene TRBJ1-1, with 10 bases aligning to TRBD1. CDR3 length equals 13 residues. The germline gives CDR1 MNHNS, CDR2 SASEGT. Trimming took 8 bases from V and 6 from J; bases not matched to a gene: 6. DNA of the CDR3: TGTGCCAGCGACAGGGGGCGGTTTGCTGAAGCTTTCTTT. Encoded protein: CASDRGRFAEAFF.

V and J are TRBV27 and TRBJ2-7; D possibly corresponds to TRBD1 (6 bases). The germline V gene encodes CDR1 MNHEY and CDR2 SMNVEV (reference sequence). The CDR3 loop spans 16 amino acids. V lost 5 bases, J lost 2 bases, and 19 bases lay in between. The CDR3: CASSPRQEVPTYEQYF. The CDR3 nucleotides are TGTGCCAGCAGTCCTCGACAGGAAGTACCTACCTACGAGCAGTACTTC.

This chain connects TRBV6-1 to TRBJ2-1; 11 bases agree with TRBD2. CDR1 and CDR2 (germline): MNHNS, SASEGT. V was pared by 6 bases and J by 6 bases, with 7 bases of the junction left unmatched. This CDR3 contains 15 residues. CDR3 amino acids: CASRVTSGSTNEQFF. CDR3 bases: TGTGCCAGCAGGGTTACTAGCGGGAGTACCAATGAGCAGTTCTTC.

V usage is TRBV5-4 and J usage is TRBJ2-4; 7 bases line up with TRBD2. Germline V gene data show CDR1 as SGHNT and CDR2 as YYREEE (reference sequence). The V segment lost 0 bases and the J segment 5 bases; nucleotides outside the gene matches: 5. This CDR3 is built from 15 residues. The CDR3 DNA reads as TGTGCCAGCAGCTTGGATGGGGGGGAAGAAAACATTCAGTACTTC. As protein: CASSLDGGEENIQYF. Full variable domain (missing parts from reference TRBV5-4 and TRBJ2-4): ETGVTQSPTHLIKTRGQQVTLRCSSQSGHNTVSWYQQALGQGPQFIFQYYREEENGRGNFPPRFSGLQFPNYSSELNVNALELDDSALYLCASSLDGGEENIQYFGAGTRLSVL.

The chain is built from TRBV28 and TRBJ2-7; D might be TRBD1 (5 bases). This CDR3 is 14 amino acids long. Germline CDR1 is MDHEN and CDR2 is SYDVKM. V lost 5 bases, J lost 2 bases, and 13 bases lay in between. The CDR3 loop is CASSRTRAPYEQYF. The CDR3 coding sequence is TGTGCCAGCAGTCGGACAAGGGCTCCCTACGAGCAGTACTTC.

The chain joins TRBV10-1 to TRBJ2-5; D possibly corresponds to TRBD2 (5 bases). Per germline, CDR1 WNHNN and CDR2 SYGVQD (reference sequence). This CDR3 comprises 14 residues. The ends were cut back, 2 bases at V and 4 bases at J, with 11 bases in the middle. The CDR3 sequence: CASSEGSGVETQYF. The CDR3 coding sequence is TGCGCCAGCAGTGAGGGGAGTGGGGTAGAGACCCAGTACTTC.

CDR3 sequence reads: CASSVRTGENTEAFF. The CDR3 DNA follows: TGTGCCAGCAGCGTGAGGACAGGGGAAAACACTGAAGCTTTCTTT. The V gene is TRBV9, the J gene TRBJ1-1; 9 bases align to TRBD1. Germline V gene data show CDR1 as SGDLS and CDR2 as YYNGEE. V gave up 2 bases and J gave up 2 bases; unmatched junction bases: 4. CDR3 length equals 15 residues.

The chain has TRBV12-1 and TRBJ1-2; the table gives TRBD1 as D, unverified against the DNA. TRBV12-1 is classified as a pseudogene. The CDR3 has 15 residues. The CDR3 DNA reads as TGTGCCAGCAGCTCACAGGGTTCTTACAACTATGGCTACACCTTC. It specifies CASSSQGSYNYGYTF.

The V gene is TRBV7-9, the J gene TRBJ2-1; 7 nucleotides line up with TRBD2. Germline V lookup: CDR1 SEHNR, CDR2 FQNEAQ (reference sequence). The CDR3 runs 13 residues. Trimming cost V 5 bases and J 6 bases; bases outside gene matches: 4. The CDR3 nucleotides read TGTGCCAGCAGCCGGACTAGTTTCAATGAGCAGTTCTTC. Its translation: CASSRTSFNEQFF.

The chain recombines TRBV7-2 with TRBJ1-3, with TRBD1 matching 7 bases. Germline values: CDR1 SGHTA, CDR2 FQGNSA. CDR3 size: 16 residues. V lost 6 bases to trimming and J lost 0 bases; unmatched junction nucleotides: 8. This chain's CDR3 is CASSQKGALSGNTIYF. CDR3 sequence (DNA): TGTGCCAGCAGTCAAAAGGGGGCCCTCTCTGGAAACACCATATATTTT.